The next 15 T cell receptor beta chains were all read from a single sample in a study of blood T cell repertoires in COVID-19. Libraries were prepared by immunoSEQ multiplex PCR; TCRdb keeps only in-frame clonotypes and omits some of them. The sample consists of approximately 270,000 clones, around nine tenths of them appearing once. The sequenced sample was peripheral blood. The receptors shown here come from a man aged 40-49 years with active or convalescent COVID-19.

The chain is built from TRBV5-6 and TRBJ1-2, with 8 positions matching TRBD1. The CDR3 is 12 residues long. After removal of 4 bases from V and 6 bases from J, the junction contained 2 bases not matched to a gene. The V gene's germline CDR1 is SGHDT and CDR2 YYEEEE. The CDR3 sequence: CASSGTGNGYTF. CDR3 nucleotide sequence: TGTGCCAGCAGCGGGACAGGAAATGGCTACACCTTC.

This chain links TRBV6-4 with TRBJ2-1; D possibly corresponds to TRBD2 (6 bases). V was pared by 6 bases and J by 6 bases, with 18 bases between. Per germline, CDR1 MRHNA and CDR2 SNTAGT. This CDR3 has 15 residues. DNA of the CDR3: TGTGCCAGCAGCGACGAGGGGACTCCCACCAATGAGCAGTTCTTC. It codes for CASSDEGTPTNEQFF.

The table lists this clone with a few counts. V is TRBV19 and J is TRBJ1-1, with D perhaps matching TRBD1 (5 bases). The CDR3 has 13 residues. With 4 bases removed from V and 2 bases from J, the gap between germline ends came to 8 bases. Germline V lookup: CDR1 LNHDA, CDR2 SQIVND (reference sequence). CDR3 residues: CASSKTANTEAFF. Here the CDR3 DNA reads TGTGCCAGTAGTAAGACAGCTAACACTGAAGCTTTCTTT.

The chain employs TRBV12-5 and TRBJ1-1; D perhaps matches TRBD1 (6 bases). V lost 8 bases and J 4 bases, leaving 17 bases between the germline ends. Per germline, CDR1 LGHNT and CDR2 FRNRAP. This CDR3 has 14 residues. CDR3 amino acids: CASLGGGVPTEAFF. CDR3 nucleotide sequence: TGTGCTAGTCTAGGGGGGGGCGTCCCCACTGAAGCTTTCTTT.

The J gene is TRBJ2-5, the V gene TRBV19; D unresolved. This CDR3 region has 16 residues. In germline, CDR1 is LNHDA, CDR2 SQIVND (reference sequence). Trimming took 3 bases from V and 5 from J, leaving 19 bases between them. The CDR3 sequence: CASSISPLGFGETQYF. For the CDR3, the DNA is TGTGCCAGTAGTATCAGCCCCCTCGGGTTTGGGGAGACCCAGTACTTC.

CDR3 bases: TGTGCCAGCAGCTCCGGGACAGGGGGATTTGGCCTCCACTTT. It translates to CASSSGTGGFGLHF. The V call is TRBV11-2, the J call TRBJ1-6, with 11 bases fitting TRBD1. The CDR3 extends over 14 amino acids. Germline assignment: CDR1 SGHAT and CDR2 FQNNGV. With 4 bases clipped from V and 15 bases from J, the junction kept 8 bases outside the gene matches.

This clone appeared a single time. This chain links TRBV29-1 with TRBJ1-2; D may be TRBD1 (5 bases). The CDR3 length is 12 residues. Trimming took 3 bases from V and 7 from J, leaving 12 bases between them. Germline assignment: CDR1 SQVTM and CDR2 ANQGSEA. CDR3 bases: TGCAGCGTTGATTTAGGGGAGGGTGGCTACACCTTC. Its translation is CSVDLGEGGYTF.

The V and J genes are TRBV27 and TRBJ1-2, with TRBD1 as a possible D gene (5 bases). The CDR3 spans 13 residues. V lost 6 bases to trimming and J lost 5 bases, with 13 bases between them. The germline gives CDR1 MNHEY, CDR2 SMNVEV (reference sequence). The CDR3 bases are TGTGCCAGCAGCCTCAGGGTCTCTTATGGCTACACCTTC. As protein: CASSLRVSYGYTF.

CDR3 sequence reads: CASSLEGQGRRQPQHF. The CDR3 nucleotides read TGTGCCAGTAGCTTGGAGGGACAGGGACGGCGTCAGCCCCAGCATTTT. V and J are TRBV19 and TRBJ1-5, with 9 bases fitting TRBD1. From germline, CDR1 is LNHDA and CDR2 SQIVND (reference sequence). After removal of 6 bases from V and 6 bases from J, the junction contained 12 bases not matched to a gene. CDR3 length: 16 amino acids.

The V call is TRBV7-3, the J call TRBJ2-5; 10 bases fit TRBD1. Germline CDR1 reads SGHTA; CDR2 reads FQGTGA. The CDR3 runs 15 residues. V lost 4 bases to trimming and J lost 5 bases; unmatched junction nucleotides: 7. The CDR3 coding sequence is TGTGCCAGCAGCTCTAGACAGGGGGCGGGTGAGACCCAGTACTTC. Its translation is CASSSRQGAGETQYF.

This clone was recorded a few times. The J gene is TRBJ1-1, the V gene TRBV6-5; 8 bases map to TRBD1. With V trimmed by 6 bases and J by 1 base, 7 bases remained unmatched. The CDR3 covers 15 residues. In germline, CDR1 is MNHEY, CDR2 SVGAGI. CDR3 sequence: CASRYGGQGNTEAFF. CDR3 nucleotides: TGTGCCAGCAGGTACGGTGGACAGGGGAACACTGAAGCTTTCTTT.

CDR3 sequence (DNA): TGTGCCAGCAGCTCCCAGGGAGGAGAGCAGTACTTC. Protein: CASSSQGGEQYF. The chain links TRBV9 to TRBJ2-7; TRBD2 might be the D (6 bases). The V gene lost 4 bases and the J gene lost 7 bases, with 12 bases spanning the gap. Germline CDR1 and CDR2: SGDLS and YYNGEE. This CDR3 is 12 amino acids long.

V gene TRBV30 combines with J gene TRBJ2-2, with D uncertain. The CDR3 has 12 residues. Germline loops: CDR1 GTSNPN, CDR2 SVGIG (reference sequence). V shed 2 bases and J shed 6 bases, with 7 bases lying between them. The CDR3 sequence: CAWSSGAGELFF. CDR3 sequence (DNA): TGTGCCTGGAGTTCGGGTGCCGGGGAGCTGTTTTTT.

The CDR3: CASSLDPTGHSNQPQHF. The DNA for the CDR3 is TGTGCCAGCAGCTTAGATCCTACAGGGCATAGCAATCAGCCCCAGCATTTT. This rearrangement joins TRBV7-2 to TRBJ1-5, with D maybe TRBD1 (6 bases). Trimming took 1 base from V and 0 from J, leaving 13 bases between them. The CDR3 consists of 17 residues. Germline lookup yields CDR1 SGHTA and CDR2 FQGNSA.

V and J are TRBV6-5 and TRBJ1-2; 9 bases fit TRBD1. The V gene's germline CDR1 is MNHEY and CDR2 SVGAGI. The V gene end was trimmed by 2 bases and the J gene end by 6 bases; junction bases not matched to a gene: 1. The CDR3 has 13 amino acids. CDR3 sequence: CASSYRDRDGYTF. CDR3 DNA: TGTGCCAGCAGTTACCGGGACAGGGATGGCTACACCTTC.